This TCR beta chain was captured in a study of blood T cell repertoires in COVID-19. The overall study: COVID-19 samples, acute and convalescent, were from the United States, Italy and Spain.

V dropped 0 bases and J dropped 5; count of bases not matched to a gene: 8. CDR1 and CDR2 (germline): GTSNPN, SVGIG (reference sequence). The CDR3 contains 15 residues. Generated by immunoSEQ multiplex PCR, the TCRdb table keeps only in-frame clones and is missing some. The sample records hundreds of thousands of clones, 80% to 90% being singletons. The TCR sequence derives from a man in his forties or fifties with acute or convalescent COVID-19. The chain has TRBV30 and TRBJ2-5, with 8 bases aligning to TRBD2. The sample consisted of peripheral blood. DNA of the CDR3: TGTGCCTGGAGTGTACGTAGCGGGGCTGGGGAGACCCAGTACTTC. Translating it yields CAWSVRSGAGETQYF.